This is a list of T cell receptor beta chains from one sample in a study of long-term antiretroviral therapy in people with HIV. The protocol was immunoSEQ multiplex PCR, while the TCRdb copy is restricted to in-frame clones and leaves out a portion. The sample consists of some 23,000 clones, roughly 77% of them appearing once. Sequencing was performed on unsorted PBMCs, taken 0.5 years after starting antiretroviral therapy. The receptors come from a middle-aged woman with HIV. The CDR3 runs from the conserved cysteine through the conserved F or W. A D gene is named only where the DNA matches it firmly. A clone size is listed for some rows: how often the clone was seen (once, few, many), or a class if it is expanded.

size | D | J | V | DNA | CDR3
few | NA | TRBJ2-2 | TRBV7-8 | TGTGCCAGCAGCCGTAACACCGGGGAGCTGTTTTTT | CASSRNTGELFF
medium-sized | NA | TRBJ2-7 | TRBV5-6 | TGTGCCAGCAGCTCTTTCAACGAGCAGTACTTC | CASSSFNEQYF
NA | NA | TRBJ1-1 | TRBV4-1 | TGCGCCAGCAGCTTGCGGAGGGGCGCCACTGAAGCTTTCTTT | CASSLRRGATEAFF
NA | NA | TRBJ1-2 | TRBV7-2 | TGTGCCAGCAGCCCCCGGGGGGGGGCGCGTGTTTGGTATGGCTACACCTTC | CASSPRGGARVWYGYTF
NA | NA | TRBJ2-5 | TRBV18 | TGTGCCAGCTCAGCGGTAGCGCCACCCCAAGAGACCCAGTACTTC | CASSAVAPPQETQYF
NA | TRBD1 | TRBJ2-7 | TRBV4-1 | TGCGCCAGCAGCCAACGAACCCTACAGGGGGCGCGTCCCGAGCAGTACTTC | CASSQRTLQGARPEQYF
NA | NA | TRBJ2-3 | TRBV4-2 | TGTGCCAGCAGCCGATTACTAGGGGGGCGTTCAGATACGCAGTATTTT | CASSRLLGGRSDTQYF
NA | NA | TRBJ2-3 | TRBV13 | TGTGCCAGCAGCTTGTACTCAGACACGACAGATACGCAGTATTTT | CASSLYSDTTDTQYF
once | NA | TRBJ2-1 | TRBV7-2 | TGTGCCAGCAGCTTAGAACAGTTCAATGAGCAGTTCTTC | CASSLEQFNEQFF
few | NA | TRBJ2-7 | TRBV7-2 | TGTGCCAGCAGCCAAGGAGACGAGCAGTACTTC | CASSQGDEQYF
NA | TRBD2 | TRBJ2-7 | TRBV28 | TGTGCCAGCAGGCCTCCCCCTAGCGGGGATAACTACGAGCAGTACTTC | CASRPPPSGDNYEQYF
NA | TRBD1 | TRBJ1-4 | TRBV5-5 | TGTGCCAGCAGCTCGGGTCGGGTGACAGGGACGAATGAAAAACTGTTTTTT | CASSSGRVTGTNEKLFF
few | NA | TRBJ1-1 | TRBV6-1 | TGTGCCAGCACCTTCTCGTACGGTTGGCCCACTGAAGCTTTCTTT | CASTFSYGWPTEAFF
NA | TRBD1 | TRBJ1-2 | TRBV2 | TGTGCCAGCAGGGCCACTACAGGGGGCGCGGACTATGGCTACACCTTC | CASRATTGGADYGYTF
NA | NA | TRBJ2-2 | TRBV7-7 | TGTGCCAGCAGCTTAGGCGGCTCTAGCGGGGAGCTGTTTTTT | CASSLGGSSGELFF
NA | NA | TRBJ1-3 | TRBV7-8 | TGTGCCAGCAGCTTAGGGACAGTGGGCCCGTCTGGGTCTGGAAACACCATATATTTT | CASSLGTVGPSGSGNTIYF
NA | NA | TRBJ1-2 | TRBV15 | TGTGCCACCAGCCCCCTTTCTGTGGGAGGGTCCTATGGCTACACCTTC | CATSPLSVGGSYGYTF
NA | NA | TRBJ1-4 | TRBV5-4 | TGTGCCAGCAGCTTGGGAGTGGCCGGTCCTAATGAAAAACTGTTTTTT | CASSLGVAGPNEKLFF
NA | NA | TRBJ1-2 | TRBV4-3 | TGCGCCAGCAGCCAAGTTAGAGGGTATTCCTATGGCTACACCTTC | CASSQVRGYSYGYTF
NA | TRBD2 | TRBJ2-1 | TRBV30 | TGTGCCTGGAGTGTACTGGGGCGGGGGGGTCCCAATGAGCAGTTCTTC | CAWSVLGRGGPNEQFF
NA | TRBD2 | TRBJ2-3 | TRBV13 | TGTGCCAGCAGAGCGGGGGCCTGGGACAACACAGATACGCAGTATTTT | CASRAGAWDNTDTQYF
once | TRBD1 | TRBJ1-6 | TRBV6-5 | TGTGCCACCTGGACAGGGAGGCCGAATTCACCCCTCCACTTT | CATWTGRPNSPLHF
NA | NA | TRBJ1-5 | TRBV5-6 | TGTGCCAGCAGCTTTGGGGAACAGCCCCAGCATTTT | CASSFGEQPQHF
NA | NA | TRBJ1-5 | TRBV7-6 | TGTGCCAGCAGCTTAGGGGGGGGCAATCAGCCCCAGCATTTT | CASSLGGGNQPQHF
NA | TRBD2 | TRBJ2-1 | TRBV4-2 | TGTGCCAGCAGCGACGTATTTTTTCGGGGGGGGAGCTCCTACAATGAGCAGTTCTTC | CASSDVFFRGGSSYNEQFF
NA | NA | TRBJ1-6 | TRBV19 | TGTGCCAGTAAGGGCGAGACACTCAATTCACCCCTCCACTTT | CASKGETLNSPLHF
NA | NA | TRBJ2-3 | TRBV28 | TGTGCCAGCAGTTTCTCTCAATTGAGGAAAAACAGAGATACGCAGTATTTT | CASSFSQLRKNRDTQYF
NA | NA | TRBJ2-7 | TRBV5-5 | TGTGCCAGCAGCTGGGGCACCTACGAGCAGTACTTC | CASSWGTYEQYF
few | NA | TRBJ1-1 | TRBV2 | TGTGCCAGCAGGATAGAACAGGGCGAGAACACTGAAGCTTTCTTT | CASRIEQGENTEAFF
few | TRBD1 | TRBJ2-2 | TRBV5-1 | TGCGCCAGCAGCATTGGACAGGGGCACGACACCGGGGAGCTGTTTTTT | CASSIGQGHDTGELFF
NA | TRBD2 | TRBJ2-5 | TRBV25-1 | TGTGCCAGCAGTGATGCCAGCGGGGGTCAAGAGACCCAGTACTTC | CASSDASGGQETQYF
few | NA | TRBJ1-1 | TRBV4-1 | TGCGCCAGCAGCCAAAAAGACGAGGACGGCAACACTGAAGCTTTCTTT | CASSQKDEDGNTEAFF
NA | NA | TRBJ1-2 | TRBV7-2 | TGTGCCAGCAGCCCGCGGGGGCCTCCGGCTGACTACACCTTC | CASSPRGPPADYTF
once | NA | TRBJ1-2 | TRBV9 | TGTGCCAGCAGCGTACGGAGGGGGGGCGGGGGCTACACCTTC | CASSVRRGGGGYTF
NA | TRBD1 | TRBJ2-7 | TRBV7-2 | TGTGCCAGCAGCTCCATCGATTGGACAGGGGCCAGGGAGCAGTACTTC | CASSSIDWTGAREQYF
NA | NA | TRBJ2-3 | TRBV7-6 | TGTGCCAGCAGCCGGACAGAGAGCACAGATACGCAGTATTTT | CASSRTESTDTQYF
NA | NA | TRBJ1-4 | TRBV4-2 | TGTGCCAGCAGCCAAGCCGGGACACGGACTGAAAAACTGTTTTTT | CASSQAGTRTEKLFF
NA | TRBD1 | TRBJ2-5 | TRBV5-1 | TGCGCCAGCAGCTTGGCTAGGGGGCCCTGGCAAGAGACCCAGTACTTC | CASSLARGPWQETQYF
NA | TRBD2 | TRBJ2-5 | TRBV7-6 | TGTGCCAGCAGCTTACTAGTCGGGGGGGAGACCCAGTACTTC | CASSLLVGGETQYF
NA | TRBD1 | TRBJ2-7 | TRBV28 | TGTGCCAGCAGTAAACCATCCCAGGGGGTCAGCGAGCAGTACTTC | CASSKPSQGVSEQYF
NA | TRBD1 | TRBJ2-7 | TRBV7-2 | TGTGCCAGCAGCCGGGCCGGGACAGGGCAACGGGAGCAGTACTTC | CASSRAGTGQREQYF
NA | NA | TRBJ1-2 | TRBV28 | TGTGCCAGCAGCTTAGCAGGTCTTGCTAACTATGGCTACACCTTC | CASSLAGLANYGYTF
few | NA | TRBJ1-5 | TRBV6-6 | TGTGCCAGCAGGGGGCAAGACAATCAGCCCCAGCATTTT | CASRGQDNQPQHF
few | NA | TRBJ2-2 | TRBV28 | TGTGCCAGCAATCGGGCCGGGGAGCTGTTTTTT | CASNRAGELFF
NA | NA | TRBJ1-6 | TRBV4-2 | TGTGCCAGCAGCCAAGCATTTTCGGGAAGTTCACCCCTCCACTTT | CASSQAFSGSSPLHF
NA | NA | TRBJ2-3 | TRBV5-1 | TGCGCCAGCAGCTTGGTTGGAGGAGCAGAGGGGGTTCGGGGGAAATCGCAGTATTTT | CASSLVGGAEGVRGKSQYF
NA | NA | TRBJ2-1 | TRBV19 | TGTGCCAGTAGTTCTCGGGGCCCCATCGATGAGCAGTTCTTC | CASSSRGPIDEQFF
NA | NA | TRBJ2-1 | TRBV5-5 | TGTGCCAGCAGCTTGCTTCACACGGGACGCAGGTACAATGAGCAGTTCTTC | CASSLLHTGRRYNEQFF
NA | NA | TRBJ1-4 | TRBV5-8 | TGTGCCAGCAGCTTGGATCAGGGGACCCCTGGAAAACTGTTTTTT | CASSLDQGTPGKLFF
NA | NA | TRBJ2-1 | TRBV7-2 | TGTGCCAGCAGCTTAGGTAAGGTTAGGGGTGAGCAGTTCTTC | CASSLGKVRGEQFF
NA | NA | TRBJ2-1 | TRBV4-1 | TGCGCCAGCAGCCAAGGTGTCACGAGCTCCTACAATGAGCAGTTCTTC | CASSQGVTSSYNEQFF
NA | NA | TRBJ2-7 | TRBV5-1 | TGCGCCAGCAGCTTGAGACAGGATAGCTCCTACGAGCAGTACTTC | CASSLRQDSSYEQYF
NA | NA | TRBJ2-2 | TRBV7-9 | TGTGCCAGCAGCTTAGTGCGGGGGCCGGGCACCGGGGAGCTGTTTTTT | CASSLVRGPGTGELFF
NA | NA | TRBJ1-4 | TRBV28 | TGTGCCAGCAGTTTGGGACGACTTGAAAAACTGTTTTTT | CASSLGRLEKLFF
NA | NA | TRBJ1-1 | TRBV6-5 | TGTGCCAGCAGTAGCCTGGGCACTGAAGCTTTCTTT | CASSSLGTEAFF
NA | TRBD2 | TRBJ2-7 | TRBV6-5 | TGTGCCAGCAGTTACGAGCGGGGGAACTACGAGCAGTACTTC | CASSYERGNYEQYF